Sequencing of this T cell receptor (beta chain) was carried out in a study of low-dose radiotherapy and immunotherapy resistance in tumors. In the study overall: Patients received 300 mg of oral aspirin each day across four cycles, commencing on cycle 1 day 1. Covering alpha and beta chains, TRAV- and TRBV-specific primers were used for the first-strand cDNA.

Time point defined: after trial treatment. Regarding treatment: LDRT plus nivolumab, ipilimumab, low-dose cyclophosphamide and aspirin (RACIN trial). The TCRs were subjected to amplification over roughly 18 PCR cycles employing a constant-region primer in conjunction with a V-primer adapter. In TCRdb, the reads were re-called with MiXCR into one record per CDR3 protein. The data contain roughly 52,000 distinct CDR3 sequences, approximately 33% of them singletons. This clonotype was seen repeatedly, ten times or more. Trimming took 3 bases from V and 6 from J, leaving 4 bases between them. This CDR3 has 11 amino acids. CDR1 and CDR2 (germline): SGHTA, FQGNSA.

This receptor was taken from a male donor with rectosigmoid adenocarcinoma. The sample consisted of PBMCs, taken after low-dose radiotherapy plus immunotherapy. The chain employs TRBV7-2 and TRBJ2-3; no clear D gene. The CDR3 DNA is TGTGCCAGCAGCTTTAGGGATACGCAGTATTTT. It encodes CASSFRDTQYF.